The present T cell receptor (beta chain) was sequenced within a study of blood T cell repertoires in COVID-19. Study information: Samples taken during acute and convalescent COVID-19 were collected in the United States, Italy and Spain. T cells, B-cell-depleted T cells, or PBMCs provided the cDNA or gDNA that served as material.

The CDR3 length is 15 residues. J lost 4 bases, V lost 5 bases, and 7 bases had no gene match. CDR1 and CDR2 from the germline V gene are MNHEY and SMNVEV (reference sequence). Original analysis: Estimation of nucleated cell counts was performed using reference gene primer amplification. The table came from immunoSEQ multiplex PCR; TCRdb's copy has only in-frame clones and leaves some out. D and trimming come from the DNA, and the V and J calls and clone size come from that table. The repertoire holds about 120,000 clones, with around 77% as singletons. Worth noting for this clone: The sample contains more than one DNA sequence encoding this CDR3.

The receptor was derived from a human donor in a cohort sampled during active COVID-19. The chain joins TRBV27 to TRBJ2-7; TRBD2 agrees at 11 bases. Sequencing input: peripheral blood. The CDR3 nucleotides read TGTGCCAGCAGTCTCCTAGCGGGAGGTTCTTACGAGCAGTACTTC. Translated: CASSLLAGGSYEQYF.